These 22 T cell receptor beta chains originate from one sample sequenced in a study of T cell responses to AZD1222 COVID-19 vaccine. This table comes from immunoSEQ multiplex PCR, and its TCRdb copy is limited to in-frame clones, with some not included. Found here are about 150,000 clones, under 95% of them singletons; the top ten hold about 3.6%. Here the sequenced sample was peripheral blood, taken 28 days after the second AZD1222 dose. Source of these receptors: an adult who received the AZD1222 COVID-19 vaccine.

V is TRBV11-2 and J is TRBJ2-3; 11 nucleotides match TRBD2. The germline V gene encodes CDR1 SGHAT and CDR2 FQNNGV. Losses at the gene ends were 3 bases for V and 6 bases for J; bases not matched to a gene: 14. The CDR3 runs to 18 residues. The CDR3 loop reads CASSFQNKLAGASDTQYF. The CDR3 DNA follows: TGTGCCAGCAGCTTTCAGAACAAACTAGCGGGAGCATCGGATACGCAGTATTTT.

This chain connects TRBV6-5 to TRBJ1-5; 8 nucleotides agree with TRBD1. Germline CDR1 reads MNHEY; CDR2 reads SVGAGI. This CDR3 is 15 amino acids long. V was pared by 6 bases and J by 5 bases, with 9 bases of the junction left unmatched. This CDR3 reads CASREGTGIYQPQHF. The CDR3 coding sequence is TGTGCCAGCAGAGAGGGGACAGGCATTTATCAGCCCCAGCATTTT.

The V and J genes are TRBV9 and TRBJ1-2, with D uncertain. This CDR3 contains 17 residues. Germline-derived CDR1 and CDR2 are SGDLS and YYNGEE. V was pared by 3 bases and J by 7 bases, with 25 bases between. The CDR3 region has the DNA TGTGCCAGCAGCGCCCCGGTTAGGAATCTGGGGAGCGGTGGCTACACCTTC. Translation gives CASSAPVRNLGSGGYTF.

V usage is TRBV12-3 or TRBV12-4 and J usage is TRBJ1-1; tentative D call: TRBD1 (5 bases). Trimming shortened V by 4 bases and J by 6 bases, and 9 bases separated the two germline ends. CDR3 size: 12 residues. CDR3 bases: TGTGCCAGCAGTTGGGGGTCCGCTGAAGCTTTCTTT. Its protein is CASSWGSAEAFF.

The chain links TRBV7-9 to TRBJ1-5, with D hard to call. The germline V gene encodes CDR1 SEHNR and CDR2 FQNEAQ (reference sequence). CDR3 length: 15 residues. V was pared by 5 bases and J by 0 bases, with 11 bases between. In DNA form, the CDR3 reads TGTGCCAGCAGCAAGGACGGTGATAGCAATCAGCCCCAGCATTTT. Its protein product is CASSKDGDSNQPQHF.

The chain couples TRBV30 to TRBJ1-4; D remains unclear. Trimming cost V 2 bases and J 5 bases, with 15 bases left between them. The CDR3 extends over 15 amino acids. Germline V gene data show CDR1 as GTSNPN and CDR2 as SVGIG (reference sequence). The CDR3 nucleotides read TGTGCCTGGAGTCTACCCCAACAGATCAATGAAAAACTGTTTTTT. Protein: CAWSLPQQINEKLFF.

The genes are TRBV19 and TRBJ1-5; 7 bases match TRBD1. Trimming removed 6 bases from V and 0 bases from J; junction bases left unmatched: 5. This CDR3 comprises 15 residues. From germline, CDR1 is LNHDA and CDR2 SQIVND (reference sequence). The CDR3 coding sequence is TGTGCCAGTAGAGACAGGGTTGATAGCAATCAGCCCCAGCATTTT. Amino acids: CASRDRVDSNQPQHF.

The rearrangement joins TRBV5-1 to TRBJ2-1, with D tentatively TRBD1 (7 bases). The germline V gene encodes CDR1 SGHRS and CDR2 YFSETQ. Trimming removed 7 bases at V and 8 bases at J, with 16 bases between. This CDR3 region has 13 residues. The CDR3 bases are TGCGCCAGCCACGCGGGACAGAGTGATGAGCAGTTCTTC. It yields the protein CASHAGQSDEQFF.

The count of this clone is one. V gene TRBV7-9 combines with J gene TRBJ1-2, with a weak D call TRBD1 (5 bases). Between the trimmed V and J ends, which lost 2 bases and 2 bases, there was a span of 21 bases. From germline, CDR1 is SEHNR and CDR2 FQNEAQ (reference sequence). The CDR3 is 18 residues long. The CDR3 loop is CASSLLPGLLGNNYGYTF. The CDR3 DNA reads as TGTGCCAGCAGCTTACTCCCGGGACTCCTGGGGAACAACTATGGCTACACCTTC.

The V call is TRBV18, the J call TRBJ2-3; D not certain. Trimming shortened V by 2 bases and J by 6 bases, and 12 bases separated the two germline ends. CDR1 is KGHSH, CDR2 LQKENI, per germline. This CDR3 comprises 14 residues. The CDR3 is CASSPNSFADTQYF. For the CDR3, the DNA is TGTGCCAGCTCACCAAACAGCTTCGCCGATACGCAGTATTTT.

This chain links TRBV28 with TRBJ1-5, with D uncertain. The CDR3 consists of 15 residues. V was pared by 5 bases and J by 5 bases, with 16 bases between. Germline CDR1 is MDHEN and CDR2 is SYDVKM. In nucleotides, the CDR3 is TGTGCCAGCAGTCCTCCCGCCGCGTGGGATCAGCCCCAGCATTTT. Translation gives CASSPPAAWDQPQHF.

This clone was seen just once. This chain links TRBV28 with TRBJ1-4; TRBD1 might be the D (5 bases). The CDR3 contains 15 residues. Trimming removed 6 bases from V and 8 bases from J, with 19 bases in between. Germline values: CDR1 MDHEN, CDR2 SYDVKM. As DNA, the CDR3 is TGTGCCAGCAGAGCCGGGGCCCAAGGTGGGGAAAAACTGTTTTTT. Translating it yields CASRAGAQGGEKLFF.

CDR3 protein: CASSRDSSYNEQFF. The CDR3 nucleotides read TGTGCCAGCTCAAGGGACAGTTCCTACAATGAGCAGTTCTTC. The rearrangement links TRBV18 to TRBJ2-1; 7 nucleotides align to TRBD1. The CDR3 consists of 14 residues. Germline trimming cut 5 bases from V and 1 base from J; bases unmatched to any gene: 2. Germline loops: CDR1 KGHSH, CDR2 LQKENI. Supplemented by reference TRBV18 and TRBJ2-1, the full variable domain reads NAGVMQNPRHLVRRRGQEARLRCSPMKGHSHVYWYRQLPEEGLKFMVYLQKENIIDESGMPKERFSAEFPKEGPSILRIQQVVRGDSAAYFCASSRDSSYNEQFFGPGTRLTVL.

The chain uses TRBV6-5 and TRBJ1-5; 8 bases are shared with TRBD1. Per the germline V gene, CDR1 is MNHEY and CDR2 is SVGAGI. Trimming at V came to 6 bases and at J to 6 bases, leaving 4 bases not matched to a gene. This CDR3 is built from 13 residues. CDR3 nucleotide sequence: TGTGCCAGCAGCGACAGGGGTAGTCAGCCCCAGCATTTT. Its protein product is CASSDRGSQPQHF.

The rearrangement joins TRBV29-1 to TRBJ2-3; 9 bases are shared with TRBD1. V lost 7 bases and J lost 1; bases outside the gene matches: 9. Looked up from germline, CDR1 is SQVTM and CDR2 is ANQGSEA. The length of the CDR3 is 15 residues. The CDR3 loop reads CSATTGGGGTDTQYF. The CDR3, as DNA: TGCAGCGCTACGACAGGGGGAGGAGGCACAGATACGCAGTATTTT.

This clone was observed once. This chain connects TRBV7-6 to TRBJ2-7; either TRBD1 or TRBD2 may fit D (7 bases each). The CDR3 spans 18 residues. V lost 4 bases, J lost 0 bases, and 22 bases lay in between. Germline V CDR1 and CDR2: SGHVS, FNYEAQ. CDR3 region: CASSSLRGGQLYSYEQYF. CDR3 DNA: TGTGCCAGCAGCTCCCTCAGGGGGGGACAGCTGTACTCCTACGAGCAGTACTTC. Complete variable domain (other parts from reference TRBV7-6 and TRBJ2-7): GAGVSQSPRYKVTKRGQDVALRCDPISGHVSLYWYRQALGQGPEFLTYFNYEAQQDKSGLPNDRFSAERPEGSISTLTIQRTEQRDSAMYRCASSSLRGGQLYSYEQYFGPGTRLTVT.

This chain uses TRBV3-1 (or the pseudogene TRBV3-2) with TRBJ1-2; the match to TRBD1 covers 10 bases. CDR1 and CDR2 from the germline V gene are LGHDT and YNNKEL (reference sequence). This CDR3 has 15 amino acids. J gave up 4 bases and V 1 base, and 3 bases lay outside the gene matches. The CDR3 DNA reads TGTGCCAGCAGCCAAGGGACAGGGGGTACCTATGGCTACACCTTC. Its translation: CASSQGTGGTYGYTF.

V usage is TRBV29-1 and J usage is TRBJ1-1; TRBD1 agrees at 12 bases. The CDR3 contains 20 residues. V shed 6 bases and J 4 bases; nucleotides not matched to a gene: 24. CDR1 is SQVTM, CDR2 ANQGSEA, per germline. The CDR3 is CSVRTLPLRDRGLIGTEAFF. For the CDR3, the DNA is TGCAGCGTCCGAACATTGCCTCTCCGGGACAGGGGGCTTATAGGCACTGAAGCTTTCTTT.

The rearrangement links TRBV4-1 to TRBJ2-1; perhaps TRBD1 as D (6 bases). This CDR3 is 16 amino acids long. Germline CDR1 and CDR2: MGHRA and YSYEKL. The V end lost 0 bases, the J end lost 10 bases, and 19 bases lay between the germline ends. Here the CDR3 reads CASSQEPFRGKDEQFF. The CDR3, as DNA: TGCGCCAGCAGCCAAGAGCCCTTTAGGGGGAAGGACGAGCAGTTCTTC.

J is TRBJ1-1 and V is TRBV7-9; no definite D call. V shed 6 bases and J shed 7 bases, with 12 bases lying between them. Germline CDR1 SEHNR, CDR2 FQNEAQ (reference sequence). The CDR3 totals 12 residues. CDR3: CASRGSWNEAFF. CDR3 bases: TGTGCCAGCAGAGGTAGCTGGAATGAAGCTTTCTTT.

The gene calls are TRBV3-1 (or the pseudogene TRBV3-2) and TRBJ1-4; a weak D match, TRBD1 (6 bases). With 5 bases removed from V and 3 bases from J, the gap between germline ends came to 13 bases. Germline assignment: CDR1 LGHDT and CDR2 YNNKEL (reference sequence). The CDR3 extends over 15 amino acids. CDR3: CASSGGGASNEKLFF. For the CDR3, the DNA is TGTGCCAGCAGCGGGGGCGGGGCCTCTAATGAAAAACTGTTTTTT.

The CDR3 loop reads CASSPKLSNSPLHF. In nucleotides, the CDR3 is TGTGCCAGCAGTCCGAAACTAAGTAATTCACCCCTCCACTTT. The rearrangement uses TRBV27 and TRBJ1-6; D gene ambiguous. The CDR3 covers 14 residues. V shed 5 bases and J shed 6 bases, with 11 bases lying between them. Germline loops: CDR1 MNHEY, CDR2 SMNVEV (reference sequence).